What follows is one T cell receptor beta chain and its context. The CDR3 is 17 amino acids. Per the germline V gene, CDR1 is KGHSH and CDR2 is LQKENI. V shed 3 bases and J shed 4 bases, with 19 bases lying between them. In the PCR, 60 Vbeta and 13 Jbeta primers were used. Assay: immunoSEQ multiplex PCR; the TCRdb copy retains only in-frame clones and omits some. The sample records 150,000 to 200,000 clones, roughly four fifths being singletons. The source of the sample is a study of cytomegalovirus exposure and HLA in healthy donors. Background on the study: There were just under 400 genotyped donors. Of these, about 80% fell in the genetic ancestry cluster associated with self-reported Caucasian donors.

Material: PBMCs. The sequence came from a woman in her 40s in good health and CMV-seronegative. The chain couples TRBV18 to TRBJ1-3, with D unclear. CDR3 DNA: TGTGCCAGCTCACCGAATGAAGTCAGACACGAGGGAAACACCATATATTTT. Translating gives CASSPNEVRHEGNTIYF.